These T cell receptor beta chains were read from a single sample in a study of shared clonotypes between healthy human individuals. Repertoires were generated with immunoSEQ multiplex PCR, while TCRdb's copy carries only in-frame clones and drops some. The data hold about 1 million clones, with approximately 68% observed a single time. The sequenced material came from memory CD4+ T cells sorted from blood. The receptors originated from a man between 18 and 29 years old in good health. CDR3s include the opening cysteine and the closing phenylalanine or tryptophan. The D gene is left open where the match is weak.

j_gene	d_gene	v_gene	CDR3aa	CDR3nt
TRBJ2-7	TRBD2	TRBV2	CASNPGLAGDSQYF	TGTGCCAGCAACCCGGGACTAGCGGGAGACTCGCAGTACTTC
TRBJ2-1	-	TRBV5-1	CASSLVASVGYNEQFF	TGCGCCAGCAGCTTGGTAGCTAGCGTGGGCTACAATGAGCAGTTCTTC
TRBJ2-4	-	TRBV18	CASSPPYRAHIQYF	TGTGCCAGCTCACCACCGTACAGGGCCCACATTCAGTACTTC
TRBJ2-7	TRBD1	TRBV5-1	CASSLGPGQNYEQYF	TGCGCCAGCAGCTTGGGACCGGGACAGAACTACGAGCAGTACTTC
TRBJ1-6	-	TRBV6-5	CASSYDGNNSPLHF	TGTGCCAGCAGTTACGACGGTAATAATTCACCCCTCCACTTT
TRBJ1-4	-	TRBV14	CASSGGVGEKLFF	TGTGCCAGCTCGGGAGGGGTTGGTGAAAAACTGTTTTTT
TRBJ1-1	-	TRBV2	CASRLLGMNTEAFF	TGTGCCAGCAGGCTTTTAGGGATGAACACTGAAGCTTTCTTT
TRBJ1-2	-	TRBV6-1	CASSEPDSFYGYTF	TGTGCCAGCAGTGAACCGGACAGCTTCTATGGCTACACCTTC
TRBJ2-7	-	TRBV7-2	CASSQDYEQYF	TGTGCCAGCAGTCAGGACTACGAGCAGTACTTC
TRBJ1-1	-	TRBV21-1	CASRKKGKPRKTGGTEAFF	TGTGCCAGCAGAAAAAAGGGAAAACCTAGGAAGACAGGGGGCACTGAAGCTTTCTTT